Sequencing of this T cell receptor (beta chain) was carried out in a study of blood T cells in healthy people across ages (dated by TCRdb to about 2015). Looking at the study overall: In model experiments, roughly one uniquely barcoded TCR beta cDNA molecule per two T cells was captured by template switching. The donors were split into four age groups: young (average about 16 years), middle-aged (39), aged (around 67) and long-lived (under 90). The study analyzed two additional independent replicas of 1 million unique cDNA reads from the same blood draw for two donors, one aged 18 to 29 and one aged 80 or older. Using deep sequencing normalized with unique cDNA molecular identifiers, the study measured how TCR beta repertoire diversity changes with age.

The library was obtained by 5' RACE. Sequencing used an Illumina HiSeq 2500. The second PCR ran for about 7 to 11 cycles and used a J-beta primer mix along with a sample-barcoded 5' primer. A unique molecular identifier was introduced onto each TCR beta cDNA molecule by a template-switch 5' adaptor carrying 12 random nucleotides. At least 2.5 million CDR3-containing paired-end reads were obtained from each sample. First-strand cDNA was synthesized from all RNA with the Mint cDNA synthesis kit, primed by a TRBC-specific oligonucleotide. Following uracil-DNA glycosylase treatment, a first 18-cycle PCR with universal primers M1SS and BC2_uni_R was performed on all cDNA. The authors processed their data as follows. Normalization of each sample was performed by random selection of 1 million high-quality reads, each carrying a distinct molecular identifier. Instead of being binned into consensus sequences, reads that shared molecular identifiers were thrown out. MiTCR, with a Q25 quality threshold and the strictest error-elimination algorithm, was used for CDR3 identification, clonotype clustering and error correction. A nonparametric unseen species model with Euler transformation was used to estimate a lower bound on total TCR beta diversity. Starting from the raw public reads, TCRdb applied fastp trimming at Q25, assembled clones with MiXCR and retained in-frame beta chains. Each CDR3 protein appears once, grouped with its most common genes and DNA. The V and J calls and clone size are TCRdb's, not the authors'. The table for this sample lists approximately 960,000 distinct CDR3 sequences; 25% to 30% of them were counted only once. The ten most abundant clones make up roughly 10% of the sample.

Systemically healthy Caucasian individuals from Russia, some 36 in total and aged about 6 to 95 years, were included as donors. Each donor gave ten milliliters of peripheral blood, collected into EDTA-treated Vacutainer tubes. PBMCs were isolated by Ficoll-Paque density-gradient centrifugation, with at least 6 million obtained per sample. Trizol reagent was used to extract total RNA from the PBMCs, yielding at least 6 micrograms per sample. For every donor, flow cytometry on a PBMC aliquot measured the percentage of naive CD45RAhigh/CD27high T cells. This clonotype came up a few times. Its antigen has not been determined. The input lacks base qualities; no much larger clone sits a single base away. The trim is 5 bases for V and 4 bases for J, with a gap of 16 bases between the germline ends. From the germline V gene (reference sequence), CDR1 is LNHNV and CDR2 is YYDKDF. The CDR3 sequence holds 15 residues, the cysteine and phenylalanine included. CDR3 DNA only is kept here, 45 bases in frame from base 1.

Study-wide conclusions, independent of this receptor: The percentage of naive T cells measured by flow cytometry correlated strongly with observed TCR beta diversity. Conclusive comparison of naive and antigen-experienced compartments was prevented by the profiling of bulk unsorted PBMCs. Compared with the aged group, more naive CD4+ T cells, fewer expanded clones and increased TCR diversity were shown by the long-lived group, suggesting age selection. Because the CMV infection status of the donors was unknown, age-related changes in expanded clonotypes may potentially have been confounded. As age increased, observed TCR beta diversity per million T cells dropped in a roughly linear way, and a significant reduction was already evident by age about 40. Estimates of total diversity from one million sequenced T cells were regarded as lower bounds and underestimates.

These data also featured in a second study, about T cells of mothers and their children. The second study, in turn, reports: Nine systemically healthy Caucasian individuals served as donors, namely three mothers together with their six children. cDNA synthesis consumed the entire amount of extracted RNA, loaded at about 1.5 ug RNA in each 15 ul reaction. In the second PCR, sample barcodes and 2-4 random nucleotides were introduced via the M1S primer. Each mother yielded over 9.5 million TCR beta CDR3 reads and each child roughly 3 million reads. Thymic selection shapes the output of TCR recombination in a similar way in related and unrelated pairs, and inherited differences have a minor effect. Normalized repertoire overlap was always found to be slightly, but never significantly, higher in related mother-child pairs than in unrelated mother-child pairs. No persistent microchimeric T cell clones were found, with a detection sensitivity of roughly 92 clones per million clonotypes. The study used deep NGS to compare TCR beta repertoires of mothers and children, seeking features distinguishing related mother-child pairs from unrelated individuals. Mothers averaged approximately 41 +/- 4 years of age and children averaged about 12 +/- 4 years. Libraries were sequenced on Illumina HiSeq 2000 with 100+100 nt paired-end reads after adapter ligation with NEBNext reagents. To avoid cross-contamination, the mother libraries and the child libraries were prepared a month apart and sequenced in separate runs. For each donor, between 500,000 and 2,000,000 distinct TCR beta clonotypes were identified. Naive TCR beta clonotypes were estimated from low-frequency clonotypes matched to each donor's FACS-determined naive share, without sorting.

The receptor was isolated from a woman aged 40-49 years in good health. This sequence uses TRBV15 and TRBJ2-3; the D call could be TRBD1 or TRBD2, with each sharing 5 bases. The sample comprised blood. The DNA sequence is TGTGCCACCAGCCCAGGGATAGGGGACGCAGATACGCAGTATTTT. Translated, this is CATSPGIGDADTQYF.